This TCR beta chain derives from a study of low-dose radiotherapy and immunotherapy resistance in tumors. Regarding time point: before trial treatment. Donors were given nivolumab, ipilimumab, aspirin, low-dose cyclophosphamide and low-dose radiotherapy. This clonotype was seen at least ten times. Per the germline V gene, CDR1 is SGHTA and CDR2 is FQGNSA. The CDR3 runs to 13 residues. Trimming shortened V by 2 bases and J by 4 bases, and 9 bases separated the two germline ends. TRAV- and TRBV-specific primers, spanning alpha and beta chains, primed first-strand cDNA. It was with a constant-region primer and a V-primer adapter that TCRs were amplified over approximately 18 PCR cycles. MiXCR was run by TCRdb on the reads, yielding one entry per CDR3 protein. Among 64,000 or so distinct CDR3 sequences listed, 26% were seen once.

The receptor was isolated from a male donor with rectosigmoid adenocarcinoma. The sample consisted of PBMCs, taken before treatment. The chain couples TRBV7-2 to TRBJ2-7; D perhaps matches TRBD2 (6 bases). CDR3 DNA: TGTGCCAGCAGCTTATTGGGGAGGTACGAGCAGTACTTC. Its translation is CASSLLGRYEQYF.